The 17 T cell receptor beta chains below were found in one sample sequenced in a study of blood T cells in healthy people across ages. Primed by a sample-barcoded 5' primer and a J-beta primer mix, a second PCR proceeded for about 6 to 12 cycles. TCRdb reprocessed the 5' RACE reads via MiXCR and lists one record per CDR3 protein. This table has 450,000 to 650,000 distinct CDR3 sequences, 24% appearing once. This sample was also put to use in a study of T cells of mothers and their children.

Specimen: blood. Receptors were obtained from a boy between 10 and 17 years old in good health.

CDR3 DNA: TGCAGTGCTAGGGATCACAACGGGGGGAGTTACGAGCAGTACTTC. Its translation is CSARDHNGGSYEQYF. The chain has TRBV20-1 and TRBJ2-7; TRBD2 agrees at 7 bases. V trimming: 3 bases; J trimming: 4 bases; junction bases outside the gene matches: 12. The CDR3 runs to 15 residues. Germline V CDR1 and CDR2: DFQATT, SNEGSKA (reference sequence).

This clonotype was seen a few times. The chain couples TRBV7-9 to TRBJ2-5; either TRBD1 or TRBD2 may supply D (6 bases each). The germline V gene encodes CDR1 SEHNR and CDR2 FQNEAQ (reference sequence). Trimming took 6 bases from V and 5 from J, leaving 19 bases between them. This CDR3 comprises 15 residues. The CDR3 DNA reads as TGTGCCAGCAGGGCAGGGGATGCGGGACTCGAGACCCAGTACTTC. It is translated as CASRAGDAGLETQYF.

This clonotype showed up many times. The rearrangement links TRBV13 to TRBJ1-3, with D unresolved. The CDR3 is made up of 14 amino acids. V lost 3 bases, J lost 3 bases, and 9 bases lay in between. The germline V gene has CDR1 PRHDT and CDR2 FYEKMQ (reference sequence). The CDR3 here is CASSLMGSGNTIYF. The DNA of the CDR3 is TGTGCCAGCAGCTTGATGGGGAGTGGAAACACCATATATTTT.

This rearrangement joins TRBV18 to TRBJ1-6; TRBD1 agrees at 10 bases. V shed 3 bases, J shed 7 bases, and the junction held 3 bases outside the gene matches. The CDR3 has 15 amino acids. CDR1 KGHSH and CDR2 LQKENI come from the germline V gene. CDR3 bases: TGTGCCAGCTCACCGTCGGACAGGGGGAATTCACCCCTCCACTTT. Translating it yields CASSPSDRGNSPLHF. The full variable domain, with the rest looked up from reference TRBV18 and TRBJ1-6, is NAGVMQNPRHLVRRRGQEARLRCSPMKGHSHVYWYRQLPEEGLKFMVYLQKENIIDESGMPKERFSAEFPKEGPSILRIQQVVRGDSAAYFCASSPSDRGNSPLHFGNGTRLTVT.

Only a few counts were recorded for this clonotype. The chain couples TRBV4-1 to TRBJ2-5, with D possibly called TRBD1 or TRBD2 (6 bases each). The J call may be wrong; the DNA end is better matched by TRBJ2-7. The CDR3 contains 15 residues. Germline lookup yields CDR1 MGHRA and CDR2 YSYEKL. CDR3 amino acids: CASSGGRESSYEQYF. CDR3 sequence (DNA): TGCGCCAGCAGCGGGGGGCGAGAAAGCTCCTACGAGCAGTACTTC.

The chain has TRBV20-1 and TRBJ2-7, with a tentative D call TRBD1 (5 bases). The germline V gene encodes CDR1 DFQATT and CDR2 SNEGSKA (reference sequence). Deletions cut 0 bases from V and 3 bases from J, with 9 bases between. This CDR3 comprises 13 residues. The CDR3 spells CSARDRQFYEQYF. The DNA for the CDR3 is TGCAGTGCTAGAGATCGACAGTTCTACGAGCAGTACTTC.

This clonotype was detected a few times. The chain has TRBV20-1 and TRBJ1-2, with TRBD1 matching 9 bases. Germline assignment: CDR1 DFQATT and CDR2 SNEGSKA (reference sequence). The length of the CDR3 is 14 residues. Unmatched junction bases numbered 7, after V lost 1 base and J lost 7 bases. The chain's CDR3 is CSARVRDRAFGYTF. In DNA form, the CDR3 reads TGCAGTGCTAGAGTGCGGGACAGGGCGTTTGGCTACACCTTC.

The chain has TRBV19 and TRBJ2-1; no reliable D call. The CDR3 sequence is 17 residues long. The V and J ends lost 5 bases and 0 bases respectively, with 17 bases between them. From germline, CDR1 is LNHDA and CDR2 SQIVND (reference sequence). The CDR3 sequence: CASSLSHERDSYNEQFF. CDR3 bases: TGTGCCAGTAGTCTCAGCCATGAGCGTGACTCCTACAATGAGCAGTTCTTC.

This clonotype showed up many times. The chain links TRBV11-1 to TRBJ2-7; 9 nucleotides line up with TRBD1. The germline V gene encodes CDR1 SGHAT and CDR2 FQDESV (reference sequence). CDR3 length: 13 residues. Unmatched junction bases numbered 5, after V lost 5 bases and J lost 6 bases. DNA of the CDR3: TGTGCCAGCAGCCCGGGACAGGGTGGCGAGCAGTACTTC. The encoded protein is CASSPGQGGEQYF. The variable domain in full, with the rest retrieved from reference TRBV11-1 and TRBJ2-7, is EAEVAQSPRYKITEKSQAVAFWCDPISGHATLYWYRQILGQGPELLVQFQDESVVDDSQLPKDRFSAERLKGVDSTLKIQPAELGDSAMYLCASSPGQGGEQYFGPGTRLTVT.

J is TRBJ2-1 and V is TRBV3-1; no clear D gene. Germline V gene lookup returns CDR1 LGHDT and CDR2 YNNKEL (reference sequence). The CDR3 has 15 amino acids. Trimming cost V 5 bases and J 0 bases, with 11 bases left between them. CDR3 region: CASSFGHSSYNEQFF. The CDR3 region has the DNA TGTGCCAGCAGCTTTGGTCATAGCTCCTACAATGAGCAGTTCTTC.

The table lists this clonotype with a count of one. The junction departs from the called germline gene at one end, perhaps through a read error. The V gene is TRBV7-2, the J gene TRBJ2-5; the match to TRBD1 covers 8 bases. CDR1 is SGHTA and CDR2 is FQGNSA in the germline V gene. The CDR3 has 21 residues. The CDR3 DNA reads as TGTGCCGGCAGCTTAGTAGTCGGGACAGGAGGGTCGCGTCGAGTGGAAGAGACCCAGTACTTC. Amino acid sequence: CAGSLVVGTGGSRRVEETQYF.

The V call is TRBV12-3 or TRBV12-4, the J call TRBJ2-7, with 13 nucleotides matching TRBD2. V lost 4 bases to trimming and J lost 6 bases; unmatched junction nucleotides: 6. The CDR3 contains 15 residues. CDR3: CASSSRLAGGVEQYF. In DNA form, the CDR3 reads TGTGCCAGCAGTTCGAGACTAGCGGGAGGAGTCGAGCAGTACTTC.

This clonotype has a count of ten or more. This chain uses TRBV10-3 with TRBJ2-1, with TRBD2 matching over 11 bases. Trimming cost V 11 bases and J 10 bases; bases outside gene matches: 10. Germline V gene data show CDR1 as ENHRY and CDR2 as SYGVKD. CDR3 size: 13 residues. The CDR3 spells CAAALAGGGEQFF. In DNA, the CDR3 is TGTGCCGCCGCTCTAGCGGGAGGAGGAGAGCAGTTCTTC.

The rearrangement joins TRBV6-2 or TRBV6-3 to TRBJ2-3; D is unclear. The CDR3 loop spans 15 amino acids. Germline CDR1 and CDR2: MNHEY and SVGEGT. Trimming cost V 5 bases and J 1 base, with 13 bases left between them. CDR3 region: CASSPAGPRTDTQYF. The CDR3 coding sequence is TGTGCCAGCAGTCCTGCAGGCCCCCGCACAGATACGCAGTATTTT.

This clonotype was seen at least ten times. The gene calls are TRBV28 and TRBJ2-1; 8 positions match TRBD2. V trimming: 5 bases; J trimming: 8 bases; junction bases outside the gene matches: 11. Germline V CDR1 and CDR2: MDHEN, SYDVKM. The CDR3 sequence is 15 residues long. The CDR3 here is CASSSPGLDGYEQFF. CDR3 nucleotide sequence: TGTGCCAGCAGTAGTCCGGGACTAGACGGATATGAGCAGTTCTTC.

This clonotype was counted at least ten times. Written as DNA, the CDR3 is TGCAGTGCTATCTTGGGGACGGATCAAGAGACCCAGTACTTC. It specifies CSAILGTDQETQYF. The chain uses TRBV20-1 and TRBJ2-5; the D gene could be TRBD1 or TRBD2 (5 bases each). The CDR3 is 14 amino acids. V was clipped by 4 bases and J by 2 bases, with 14 bases between them. Per the germline V gene, CDR1 is DFQATT and CDR2 is SNEGSKA (reference sequence).

This chain uses TRBV6-2 or TRBV6-3 with TRBJ2-5; D is perhaps TRBD2 (6 bases). Germline V gives CDR1 MNHEY, CDR2 SVGEGT. The V end was cut by 3 bases, the J end by 11 bases, with 22 bases between. The CDR3 length is 15 residues. The CDR3 DNA sequence: TGTGCCAGCAGTTATAGCGGCAGTTGGGGCGATGAGCAGTACTTC. It is translated as CASSYSGSWGDEQYF.